The rows below give T cell receptor beta chains drawn from one sample of a study of identical twins. TCRdb re-called the 5' RACE reads through MiXCR, storing one row per CDR3 protein. In the table there are some 440,000 distinct CDR3 sequences, approximately 24% of which are singletons. This sample was also put to use in a study of T cells expressing NK-cell markers.

What was sequenced was CD4+ T cells sorted from blood. The receptors were sampled from a woman between 18 and 30 years old in good health. The CDR3 runs from the conserved cysteine through the conserved F or W. D genes are given only for firm matches. Only some rows state a clone size, as once, few, many or a class for expanded clones.

TRBJ2-3 | NA | TRBV12-3/TRBV12-4 | NA | CASSTPHSTDTQYF | TGTGCCAGCAGCACACCTCATAGCACAGATACGCAGTATTTT
TRBJ2-3 | NA | TRBV5-1 | NA | CASSLGGEPTDTQYF | TGCGCCAGCAGCTTGGGAGGGGAACCCACAGATACGCAGTATTTT
TRBJ2-2 | NA | TRBV6-2/TRBV6-3 | NA | CASSWISSGTGELFF | TGTGCCAGCAGTTGGATAAGCAGCGGAACCGGGGAGCTGTTTTTT
TRBJ2-5 | TRBD2 | TRBV11-1 | NA | CASSFRGRLAGGQETQYF | TGTGCCAGCAGCTTCCGAGGGAGGCTAGCGGGGGGACAAGAGACCCAGTACTTC
TRBJ2-3 | NA | TRBV18 | NA | CASSRGETKYTDTQYF | TGTGCCAGCTCTCGAGGGGAGACTAAATACACAGATACGCAGTATTTT
TRBJ2-2 | NA | TRBV5-1 | few | CASSLGLADTGELFF | TGCGCCAGCAGCTTGGGGCTCGCAGACACCGGGGAGCTGTTTTTT
TRBJ1-2 | NA | TRBV12-3/TRBV12-4 | few | CASSFPGFGYTF | TGTGCCAGCAGTTTTCCAGGGTTCGGCTACACCTTC
TRBJ2-7 | NA | TRBV20-1 | NA | CSARGTYYEQYF | TGCAGTGCTAGGGGGACGTATTACGAGCAGTACTTC
TRBJ1-1 | NA | TRBV20-1 | NA | CSAAQGGPNTEAFF | TGCAGTGCCGCACAGGGAGGGCCGAACACTGAAGCTTTCTTT
TRBJ2-1 | TRBD2 | TRBV20-1 | many | CSARANFASGGAQLSYNEQFF | TGCAGTGCTAGGGCCAATTTTGCTAGCGGGGGGGCCCAACTCTCCTACAATGAGCAGTTCTTC